Below are 28 T cell receptor beta chains sequenced from a single sample in a study of identical twins. TCRdb re-called the 5' RACE reads with MiXCR, one entry per CDR3 protein. The data show about 330,000 distinct CDR3 sequences, 10% to 15% seen once. These data were also filed under a second study, of yellow fever vaccine responses in identical twins.

Specimen: CD8+ T cells sorted from blood. The receptors derive from a woman under 30 in good health.

This clonotype was counted a few times. The rearrangement links TRBV24-1 to TRBJ2-1, with 12 bases fitting TRBD2. Germline CDR1 is KGHDR and CDR2 is SFDVKD. The V gene end was trimmed by 2 bases and the J gene end by 5 bases; junction bases not matched to a gene: 6. CDR3 size: 17 residues. The CDR3 sequence is CATSDSPGLAGDNEQFF. CDR3 sequence (DNA): TGTGCCACCAGTGATTCCCCGGGACTAGCGGGCGACAATGAGCAGTTCTTC.

The J gene is TRBJ2-7, the V gene TRBV12-3 or TRBV12-4; D is unresolved. V was pared by 1 base and J by 3 bases, with 7 bases between. The length of the CDR3 is 13 residues. The CDR3 is CASSLGTYYEQYF. The CDR3 nucleotides read TGTGCCAGCAGTTTAGGGACGTACTACGAGCAGTACTTC.

The sample holds a few counts of this clonotype. The CDR3 loop is CASSYGGITDTQYF. CDR3 DNA sequence: TGTGCCAGCAGTTACGGCGGGATCACAGATACGCAGTATTTT. The chain is built from TRBV6-5 and TRBJ2-3, with D perhaps matching TRBD2 (6 bases). Trimming cost V 2 bases and J 2 bases, with 8 bases left between them. The CDR3 covers 14 residues. Germline V lookup: CDR1 MNHEY, CDR2 SVGAGI.

This clonotype was recorded a few times. The CDR3 region has the DNA TGCAGTGCTGGGACTAGCGTGGGCTACTACGAGCAGTACGTC. This sequence encodes CSAGTSVGYYEQYV. The rearrangement links TRBV20-1 to TRBJ2-7, with 10 nucleotides matching TRBD2. This CDR3 region has 14 residues. Looked up from germline, CDR1 is DFQATT and CDR2 is SNEGSKA (reference sequence). Trimming cost V 5 bases and J 3 bases; bases outside gene matches: 7.

This chain joins TRBV5-1 and TRBJ2-7; TRBD1 agrees at 9 bases. CDR1 SGHRS and CDR2 YFSETQ come from the germline V gene. The CDR3 spans 17 residues. V lost 4 bases, J lost 4 bases, and 15 bases stayed unmatched. DNA for the CDR3: TGCGCCAGCAGCGTCTGGGGGGGGGGACAGGGAACTTACGAGCAGTACTTC. Translating gives CASSVWGGGQGTYEQYF.

This chain links TRBV19 with TRBJ1-1; D call uncertain. Germline V gives CDR1 LNHDA, CDR2 SQIVND (reference sequence). The length of the CDR3 is 14 residues. Trimming left V 5 bases short and J 1 base short, with 11 bases between. The CDR3 here is CASSSGKPNTEAFF. The CDR3 region has the DNA TGTGCCAGTAGTTCCGGCAAACCGAACACTGAAGCTTTCTTT.

Many counts were recorded for this clonotype. The chain is built from TRBV12-3 or TRBV12-4 and TRBJ2-2; TRBD1 is a possible D gene (5 bases). This CDR3 comprises 14 residues. The V gene lost 10 bases and the J gene lost 0 bases, with 12 bases spanning the gap. The chain's CDR3 is CATTDTTNTGELFF. For the CDR3, the DNA is TGTGCCACCACGGACACCACGAACACCGGGGAGCTGTTTTTT.

This chain links TRBV4-2 with TRBJ1-4, with D possibly TRBD1 on 6 matching bases. The length of the CDR3 is 15 residues. Germline-derived CDR1 and CDR2 are LGHNA and YNFKEQ. The germline V and J ends were trimmed by 3 bases and 7 bases, with 15 bases remaining between them. The CDR3 reads CASSQEQGIREKLFF. CDR3 nucleotide sequence: TGTGCCAGCAGCCAGGAACAGGGAATTCGTGAAAAACTGTTTTTT.

The sample holds a few counts of this clonotype. The chain carries TRBV15 and TRBJ2-3, with 8 bases aligning to TRBD2. Germline V gene sequence: CDR1 LNHNV, CDR2 YYDKDF (reference sequence). V gave up 1 base and J gave up 4 bases; unmatched junction bases: 4. This CDR3 region has 15 residues. In DNA, the CDR3 is TGTGCCACCAGCAGAGCTAGCGGGTCCGCAGATACGCAGTATTTT. Translation gives CATSRASGSADTQYF. Using reference TRBV15 and TRBJ2-3 for the parts outside the CDR3, the full variable domain is DAMVIQNPRYQVTQFGKPVTLSCSQTLNHNVMYWYQQKSSQAPKLLFHYYDKDFNNEADTPDNFQSRRPNTSFCFLDIRSPGLGDTAMYLCATSRASGSADTQYFGPGTRLTVL.

The CDR3: CASSLARAYEQYF. CDR3 in DNA: TGTGCCAGCAGTTTGGCCAGGGCCTACGAGCAGTACTTC. This chain uses TRBV27 with TRBJ2-7; D may be TRBD1 (5 bases). Germline values: CDR1 MNHEY, CDR2 SMNVEV (reference sequence). V was pared by 3 bases and J by 2 bases, with 8 bases between. The length of the CDR3 is 13 residues.

The table lists this clonotype with a few counts. The CDR3 DNA reads TGTGCCAGCAGTGAATTCTCGGGAGGCTCCTACAATGAGCAGTTCTTC. Its translation: CASSEFSGGSYNEQFF. The chain joins TRBV2 to TRBJ2-1; 7 positions match TRBD2. Germline CDR1 and CDR2: SNHLY and FYNNEI. The trim removed 2 bases at V and 0 bases at J, leaving 4 bases unmatched. The CDR3 totals 16 residues.

The chain is built from TRBV29-1 and TRBJ2-3; TRBD2 aligns across 12 bases. Unmatched junction bases numbered 9, after V lost 3 bases and J lost 5 bases. Per the germline V gene, CDR1 is SQVTM and CDR2 is ANQGSEA. This CDR3 is 16 amino acids long. The CDR3 here is CSVEGASGGAKDTQYF. The CDR3 nucleotides read TGCAGCGTTGAGGGGGCTAGCGGGGGGGCTAAAGATACGCAGTATTTT.

This clonotype was observed a handful of times. The rearrangement uses TRBV6-5 and TRBJ2-7; D is perhaps TRBD1 or TRBD2 (5 bases each). The CDR3 spans 15 residues. The V end was cut by 4 bases, the J end by 5 bases, with 18 bases between. The germline CDR1 and CDR2 sequences are MNHEY and SVGAGI. This CDR3 reads CASSWQSSGSNEQYF. CDR3 sequence (DNA): TGTGCCAGCAGTTGGCAGAGCTCAGGGAGCAACGAGCAGTACTTC.

This chain joins TRBV20-1 and TRBJ2-7; unclear D gene. Trimming removed 3 bases at V and 4 bases at J, with 7 bases between. The CDR3 runs to 11 residues. Germline V lookup: CDR1 DFQATT, CDR2 SNEGSKA (reference sequence). DNA for the CDR3: TGCAGTGCTAGTAGGGAATACGAGCAGTACTTC. Its protein product is CSASREYEQYF.

The chain recombines TRBV16 with TRBJ2-7, with TRBD1 identical over 9 bases. Trimming removed 4 bases from V and 4 bases from J; junction bases left unmatched: 8. The CDR3 consists of 15 residues. Germline V gene sequence: CDR1 KGHSY, CDR2 FQNENV. The CDR3 DNA reads as TGTGCCAGCAGCCCACCGGGACAGGGATTTTACGAGCAGTACTTC. Translating it yields CASSPPGQGFYEQYF.

This clonotype has more than one count but fewer than ten. The V call is TRBV28, the J call TRBJ1-1; 8 bases agree with TRBD1. Germline trimming cut 6 bases from V and 3 bases from J; bases unmatched to any gene: 3. Germline V gives CDR1 MDHEN, CDR2 SYDVKM. This CDR3 spans 13 amino acids. The CDR3 spells CASRKTGDTEAFF. The CDR3 DNA is TGTGCCAGCAGAAAGACAGGGGACACTGAAGCTTTCTTT.

This chain uses TRBV4-1 with TRBJ2-7; D could derive from TRBD1 or TRBD2 (5 bases each). The ends were cut back, 5 bases at V and 2 bases at J, with 16 bases in the middle. The length of the CDR3 is 15 residues. Germline values: CDR1 MGHRA, CDR2 YSYEKL. The CDR3 DNA is TGCGCCAGCAGCTGGAGGCAGGGATCACCCTACGAGCAGTACGTC. Translation gives CASSWRQGSPYEQYV.

CDR3 DNA: TGTGCCAGCAGCTTCGACTCCGATACGCAGTATTTT. Its translation is CASSFDSDTQYF. The chain employs TRBV9 and TRBJ2-3; D gene ambiguous. The CDR3 is 12 amino acids. Germline V gives CDR1 SGDLS, CDR2 YYNGEE. With 4 bases removed from V and 6 bases from J, the gap between germline ends came to 9 bases.

The chain uses TRBV29-1 and TRBJ2-1; no reliable D call. Germline V gene sequence: CDR1 SQVTM, CDR2 ANQGSEA. Trimming took off 2 bases at V and 3 bases at J, with 5 bases between the two ends. The CDR3 is made up of 12 amino acids. DNA of the CDR3: TGCAGCGTTGAAAGGGTCTACAATGAGCAGTTCTTC. It is translated as CSVERVYNEQFF.

This chain uses TRBV27 with TRBJ2-3; tentative D call: TRBD2 (7 bases). The germline V gene has CDR1 MNHEY and CDR2 SMNVEV (reference sequence). CDR3 length: 13 amino acids. V lost 4 bases and J lost 4, with 9 bases in between. The CDR3 DNA reads TGTGCCAGCAGTTGGGGGGGGCCAGATACGCAGTATTTT. Translating gives CASSWGGPDTQYF.

The table lists this clonotype with a few counts. The chain couples TRBV12-3 or TRBV12-4 to TRBJ2-1; TRBD2 is a possible D gene (5 bases). V dropped 4 bases and J dropped 5 bases, with 12 bases sitting between them. The CDR3 runs 14 residues. The CDR3 sequence: CASSSTREDNEQFF. As DNA, the CDR3 is TGTGCCAGCAGTTCAACCCGGGAAGACAATGAGCAGTTCTTC.

The chain uses TRBV10-2 and TRBJ1-2, with a tentative D call TRBD1 (5 bases). Looked up from germline, CDR1 is WSHSY and CDR2 is SAAADI. This CDR3 is built from 13 residues. V lost 3 bases, J lost 6 bases, and 11 bases lay in between. The CDR3 reads CASSDWRGHGYTF. CDR3 coding DNA: TGCGCCAGCAGTGATTGGAGGGGACATGGCTACACCTTC.

This clonotype showed up just a few times. The CDR3 sequence is CSARRTGCYYRNEKLFF. As DNA, the CDR3 is TGCAGTGCTAGGCGGACAGGGTGCTACTACCGTAATGAAAAACTGTTTTTT. The rearrangement joins TRBV20-1 to TRBJ1-4; TRBD1 matches 8 bases. Germline V gene lookup returns CDR1 DFQATT and CDR2 SNEGSKA (reference sequence). The trim removed 3 bases at V and 4 bases at J, leaving 13 bases unmatched. The CDR3 is 17 amino acids.

The rearrangement links TRBV20-1 to TRBJ2-5; D remains ambiguous. Between the trimmed V and J ends, which lost 3 bases and 12 bases, there was a span of 14 bases. The CDR3 is made up of 11 amino acids. Germline CDR1 and CDR2: DFQATT and SNEGSKA (reference sequence). The CDR3: CSAREGSTKYF. CDR3 DNA: TGCAGTGCTAGGGAAGGGTCCACGAAGTACTTC.

The chain recombines TRBV27 with TRBJ1-5; D is perhaps TRBD1 (5 bases). V dropped 2 bases and J dropped 4 bases, with 9 bases sitting between them. The CDR3 extends over 14 amino acids. In germline, CDR1 is MNHEY, CDR2 SMNVEV (reference sequence). CDR3 loop: CASSLSRENQPQHF. Here the CDR3 DNA reads TGTGCCAGCAGTTTAAGCAGGGAGAATCAGCCCCAGCATTTT.

The chain uses TRBV15 and TRBJ1-2; D is uncertain. V lost 0 bases and J 2 bases, leaving 16 bases between the germline ends. The CDR3 loop spans 17 amino acids. CDR1 and CDR2 (germline): LNHNV, YYDKDF (reference sequence). In DNA form, the CDR3 reads TGTGCCACCAGCAGAGAGGTCCGAGGCCAAGGAAACTATGGCTACACCTTC. Its protein product is CATSREVRGQGNYGYTF.

This clonotype was observed many times. CDR3 in amino acids: CASSGQGVDEAFF. CDR3 DNA: TGCGCCAGCAGCGGACAGGGGGTCGATGAAGCTTTCTTT. The chain recombines TRBV5-1 with TRBJ1-1, with 10 bases that match TRBD1. The CDR3 is 13 amino acids. Unmatched junction bases numbered 4, after V lost 4 bases and J lost 7 bases. Germline CDR1 reads SGHRS; CDR2 reads YFSETQ.

This clonotype was found once. This chain joins TRBV21-1 and TRBJ2-7. TRBV21-1 is annotated as a pseudogene. This CDR3 has 10 amino acids. DNA for the CDR3: TGTGCCAGCAGGCGCCTACCAGAGTACTTC. This sequence encodes CASRRLPEYF.